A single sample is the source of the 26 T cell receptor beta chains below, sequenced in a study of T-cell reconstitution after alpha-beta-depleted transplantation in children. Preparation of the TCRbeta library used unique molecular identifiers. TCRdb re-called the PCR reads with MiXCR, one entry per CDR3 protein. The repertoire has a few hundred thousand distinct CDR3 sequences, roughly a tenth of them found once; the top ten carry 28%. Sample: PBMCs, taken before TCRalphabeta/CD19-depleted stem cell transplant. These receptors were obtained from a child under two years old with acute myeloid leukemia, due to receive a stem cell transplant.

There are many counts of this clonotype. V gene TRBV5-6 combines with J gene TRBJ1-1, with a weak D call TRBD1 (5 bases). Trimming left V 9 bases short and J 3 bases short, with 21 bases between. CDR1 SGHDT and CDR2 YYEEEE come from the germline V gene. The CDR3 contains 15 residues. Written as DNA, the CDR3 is TGTGCCACCCGGCAGGGAAGTGGGGGAGACACTGAAGCTTTCTTT. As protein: CATRQGSGGDTEAFF.

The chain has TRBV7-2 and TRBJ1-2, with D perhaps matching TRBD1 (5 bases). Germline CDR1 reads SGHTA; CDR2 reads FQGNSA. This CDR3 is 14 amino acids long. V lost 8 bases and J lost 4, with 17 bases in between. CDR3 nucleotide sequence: TGTGCCAGCCGCGAGGCGCAGGGAGGCTATGGCTACACCTTC. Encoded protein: CASREAQGGYGYTF. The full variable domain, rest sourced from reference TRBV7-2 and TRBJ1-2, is GAGVSQSPSNKVTEKGKDVELRCDPISGHTALYWYRQSLGQGLEFLIYFQGNSAPDKSGLPSDRFSAERTGGSVSTLTIQRTQQEDSAVYLCASREAQGGYGYTFGSGTRLTVV.

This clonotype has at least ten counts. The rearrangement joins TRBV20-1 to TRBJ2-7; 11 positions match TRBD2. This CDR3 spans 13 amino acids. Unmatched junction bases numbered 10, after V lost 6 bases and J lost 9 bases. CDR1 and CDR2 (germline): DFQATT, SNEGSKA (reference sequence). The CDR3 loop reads CSAVTSGSHGQYF. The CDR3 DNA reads TGCAGTGCCGTTACTAGCGGGAGCCACGGGCAGTACTTC.

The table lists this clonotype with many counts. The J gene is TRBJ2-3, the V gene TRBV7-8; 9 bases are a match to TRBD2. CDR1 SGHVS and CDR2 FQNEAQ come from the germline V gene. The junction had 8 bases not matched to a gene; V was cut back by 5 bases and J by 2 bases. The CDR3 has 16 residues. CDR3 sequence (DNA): TGTGCCAGCAGCGAAGGACTAGCGCAGCTCACAGATACGCAGTATTTT. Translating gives CASSEGLAQLTDTQYF.

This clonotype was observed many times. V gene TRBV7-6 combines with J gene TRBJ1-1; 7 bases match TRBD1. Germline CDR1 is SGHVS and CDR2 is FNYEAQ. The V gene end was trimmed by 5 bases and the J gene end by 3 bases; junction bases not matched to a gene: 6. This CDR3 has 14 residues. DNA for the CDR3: TGTGCCAGCAGCCTCCAGGGGGTTGACACTGAAGCTTTCTTT. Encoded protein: CASSLQGVDTEAFF.

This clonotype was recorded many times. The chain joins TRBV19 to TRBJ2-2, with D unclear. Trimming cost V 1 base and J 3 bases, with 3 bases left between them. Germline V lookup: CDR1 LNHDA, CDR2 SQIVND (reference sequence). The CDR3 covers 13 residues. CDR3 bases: TGTGCCAGTAGTATAGGACACACCGGGGAGCTGTTTTTT. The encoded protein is CASSIGHTGELFF.

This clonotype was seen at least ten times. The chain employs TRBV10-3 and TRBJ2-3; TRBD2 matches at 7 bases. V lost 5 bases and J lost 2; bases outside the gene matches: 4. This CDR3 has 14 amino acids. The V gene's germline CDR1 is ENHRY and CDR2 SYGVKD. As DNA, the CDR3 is TGTGCCATCAGTTTAAGCGGGAACACAGATACGCAGTATTTT. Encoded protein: CAISLSGNTDTQYF.

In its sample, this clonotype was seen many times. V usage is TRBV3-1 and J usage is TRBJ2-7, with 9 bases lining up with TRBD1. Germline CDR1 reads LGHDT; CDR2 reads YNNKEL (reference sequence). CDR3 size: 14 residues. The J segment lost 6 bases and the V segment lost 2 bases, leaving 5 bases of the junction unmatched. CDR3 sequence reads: CASSQKGQGSEQYF. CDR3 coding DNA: TGTGCCAGCAGCCAAAAAGGACAGGGGAGCGAGCAGTACTTC.

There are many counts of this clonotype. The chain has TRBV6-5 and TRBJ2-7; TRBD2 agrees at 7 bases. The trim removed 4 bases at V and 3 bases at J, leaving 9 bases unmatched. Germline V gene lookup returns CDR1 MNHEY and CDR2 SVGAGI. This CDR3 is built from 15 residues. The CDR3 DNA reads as TGTGCCAGCAGTTGGATAGCGCCGGGGGGCTACGAGCAGTACTTC. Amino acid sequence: CASSWIAPGGYEQYF.

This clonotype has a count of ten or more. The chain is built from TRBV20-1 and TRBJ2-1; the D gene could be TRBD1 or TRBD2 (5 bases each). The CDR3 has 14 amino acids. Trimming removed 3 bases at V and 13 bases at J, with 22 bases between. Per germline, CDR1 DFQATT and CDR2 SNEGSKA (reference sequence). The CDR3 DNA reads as TGCAGTGCTAGGTCACGGGACGCCCTTGGGAGTCAGTTCTTC. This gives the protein CSARSRDALGSQFF.

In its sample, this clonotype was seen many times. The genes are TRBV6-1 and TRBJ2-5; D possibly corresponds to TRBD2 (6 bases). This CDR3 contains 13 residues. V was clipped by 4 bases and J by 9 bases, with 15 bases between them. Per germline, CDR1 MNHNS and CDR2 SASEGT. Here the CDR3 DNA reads TGTGCCAGCAGTGTAGGAGGGATGGAGGCCCAGTACTTC. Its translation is CASSVGGMEAQYF.

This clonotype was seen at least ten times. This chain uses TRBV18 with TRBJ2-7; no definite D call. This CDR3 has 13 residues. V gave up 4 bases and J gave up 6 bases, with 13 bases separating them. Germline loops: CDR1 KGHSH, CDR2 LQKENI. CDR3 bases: TGTGCCAGCTCACTCCCCAACGGCTCCGAGCAGTACTTC. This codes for CASSLPNGSEQYF.

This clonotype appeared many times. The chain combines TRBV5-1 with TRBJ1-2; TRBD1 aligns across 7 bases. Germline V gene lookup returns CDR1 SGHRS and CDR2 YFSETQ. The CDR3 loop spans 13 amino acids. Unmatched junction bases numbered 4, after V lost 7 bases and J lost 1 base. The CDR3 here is CASQQGDNYGYTF. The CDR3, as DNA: TGCGCCAGCCAGCAGGGGGATAACTATGGCTACACCTTC. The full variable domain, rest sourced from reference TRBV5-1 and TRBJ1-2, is KAGVTQTPRYLIKTRGQQVTLSCSPISGHRSVSWYQQTPGQGLQFLFEYFSETQRNKGNFPGRFSGRQFSNSRSEMNVSTLELGDSALYLCASQQGDNYGYTFGSGTRLTVV.

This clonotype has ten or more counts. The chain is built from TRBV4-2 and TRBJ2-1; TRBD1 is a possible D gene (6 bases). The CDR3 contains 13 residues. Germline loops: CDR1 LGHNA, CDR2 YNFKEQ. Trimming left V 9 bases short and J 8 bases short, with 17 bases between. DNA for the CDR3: TGTGCCAGTGGGACAACATGGGCCGATGAGCAGTTCTTC. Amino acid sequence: CASGTTWADEQFF.

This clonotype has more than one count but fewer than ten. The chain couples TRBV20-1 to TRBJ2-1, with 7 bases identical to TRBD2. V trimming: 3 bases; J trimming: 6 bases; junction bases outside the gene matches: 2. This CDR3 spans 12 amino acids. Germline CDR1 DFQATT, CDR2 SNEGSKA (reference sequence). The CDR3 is CSASLAANEQFF. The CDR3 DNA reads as TGCAGTGCTAGTCTAGCGGCCAATGAGCAGTTCTTC.

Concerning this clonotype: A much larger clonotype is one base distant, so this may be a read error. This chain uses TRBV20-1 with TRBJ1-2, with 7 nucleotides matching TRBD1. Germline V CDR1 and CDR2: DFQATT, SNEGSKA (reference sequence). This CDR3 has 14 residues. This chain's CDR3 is CSAAMTGSRNGYPF. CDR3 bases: TGCAGTGCCGCAATGACAGGGTCGCGTAATGGCTACCCCTTC.

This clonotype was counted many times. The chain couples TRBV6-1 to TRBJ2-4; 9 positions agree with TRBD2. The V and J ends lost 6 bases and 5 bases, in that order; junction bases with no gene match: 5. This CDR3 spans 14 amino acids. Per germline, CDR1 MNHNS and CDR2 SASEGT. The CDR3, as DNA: TGTGCCAGCAGGCTGCGGGGGGGGGAAAACATTCAGTACTTC. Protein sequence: CASRLRGGENIQYF.

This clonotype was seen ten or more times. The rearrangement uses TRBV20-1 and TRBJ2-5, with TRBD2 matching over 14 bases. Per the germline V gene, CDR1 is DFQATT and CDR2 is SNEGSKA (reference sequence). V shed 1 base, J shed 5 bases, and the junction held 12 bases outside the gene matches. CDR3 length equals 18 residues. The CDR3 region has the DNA TGCAGTGCTAGAGGTGGGGGACTAGCGGGAGCCACGGGGGAGACCCAGTACTTC. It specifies CSARGGGLAGATGETQYF.

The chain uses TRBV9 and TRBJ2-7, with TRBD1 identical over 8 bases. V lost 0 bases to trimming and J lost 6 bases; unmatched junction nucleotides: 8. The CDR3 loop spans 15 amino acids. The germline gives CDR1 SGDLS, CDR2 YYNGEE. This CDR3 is CASSVGGTGPLEQYF. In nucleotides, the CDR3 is TGTGCCAGCAGCGTAGGGGGGACAGGTCCCCTCGAGCAGTACTTC.

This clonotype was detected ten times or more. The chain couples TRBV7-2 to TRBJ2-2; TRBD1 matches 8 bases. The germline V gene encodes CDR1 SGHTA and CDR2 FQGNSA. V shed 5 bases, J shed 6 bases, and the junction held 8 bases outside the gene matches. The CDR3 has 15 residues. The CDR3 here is CASSEGQVGAGELFF. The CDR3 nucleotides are TGTGCCAGCAGCGAGGGACAGGTTGGGGCCGGGGAGCTGTTTTTT.

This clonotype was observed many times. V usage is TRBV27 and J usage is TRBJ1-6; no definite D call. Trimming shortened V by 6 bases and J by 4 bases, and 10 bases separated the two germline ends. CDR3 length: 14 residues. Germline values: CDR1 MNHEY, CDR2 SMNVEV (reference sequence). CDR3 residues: CASSLDEYNSPLHF. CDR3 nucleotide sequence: TGTGCCAGCAGCCTGGACGAGTATAATTCACCCCTCCACTTT.

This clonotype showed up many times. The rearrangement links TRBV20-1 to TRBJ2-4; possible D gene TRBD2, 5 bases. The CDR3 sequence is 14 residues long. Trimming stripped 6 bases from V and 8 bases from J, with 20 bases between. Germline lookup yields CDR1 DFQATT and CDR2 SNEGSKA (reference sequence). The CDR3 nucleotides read TGCAGTGCCAACCCTAGCCACCGAAGGCACATTCAGTACTTC. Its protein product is CSANPSHRRHIQYF.

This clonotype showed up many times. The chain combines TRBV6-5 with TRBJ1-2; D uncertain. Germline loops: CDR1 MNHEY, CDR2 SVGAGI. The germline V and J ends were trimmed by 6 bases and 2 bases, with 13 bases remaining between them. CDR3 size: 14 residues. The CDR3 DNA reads TGTGCCAGCAGCTCTGACACCTTCAACTATGGCTACACCTTC. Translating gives CASSSDTFNYGYTF.

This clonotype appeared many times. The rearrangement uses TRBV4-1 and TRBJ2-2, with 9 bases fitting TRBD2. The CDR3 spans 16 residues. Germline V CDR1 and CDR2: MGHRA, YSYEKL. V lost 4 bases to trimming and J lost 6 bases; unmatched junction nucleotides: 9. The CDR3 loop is CASSRISGRSAGELFF. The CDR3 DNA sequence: TGCGCCAGCAGCCGGATTAGCGGGAGATCGGCCGGGGAGCTGTTTTTT.

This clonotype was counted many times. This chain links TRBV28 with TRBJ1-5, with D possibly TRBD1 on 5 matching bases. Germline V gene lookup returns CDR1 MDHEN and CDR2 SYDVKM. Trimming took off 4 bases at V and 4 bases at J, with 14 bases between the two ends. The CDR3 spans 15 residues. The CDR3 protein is CASSSPTGSNQPQHF. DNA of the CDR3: TGTGCCAGCAGTTCGCCAACAGGTTCAAATCAGCCCCAGCATTTT.

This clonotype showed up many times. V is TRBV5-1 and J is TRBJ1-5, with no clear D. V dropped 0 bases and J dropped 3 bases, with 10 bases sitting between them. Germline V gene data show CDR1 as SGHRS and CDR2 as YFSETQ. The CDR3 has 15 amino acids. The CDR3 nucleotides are TGCGCCAGCAGCTTGGTCGGCGGCCCCAATCAGCCCCAGCATTTT. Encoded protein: CASSLVGGPNQPQHF.